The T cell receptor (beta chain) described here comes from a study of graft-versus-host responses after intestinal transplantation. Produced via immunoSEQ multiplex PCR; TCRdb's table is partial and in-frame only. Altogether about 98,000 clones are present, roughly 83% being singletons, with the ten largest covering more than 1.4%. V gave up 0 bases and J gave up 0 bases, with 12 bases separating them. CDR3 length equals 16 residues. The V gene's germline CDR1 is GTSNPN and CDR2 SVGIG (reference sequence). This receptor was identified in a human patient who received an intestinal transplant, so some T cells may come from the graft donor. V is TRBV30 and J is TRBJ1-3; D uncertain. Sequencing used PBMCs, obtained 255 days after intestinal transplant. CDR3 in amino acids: CAWSVRTSYSGNTIYF. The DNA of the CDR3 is TGTGCCTGGAGTGTGAGAACCTCGTACTCTGGAAACACCATATATTTT.